The 21 T cell receptor beta chains presented below share a single source sample, sequenced in a study of T-cell reconstitution after alpha-beta-depleted transplantation in children. Preparation of the TCRbeta library involved a method that used unique molecular identifiers. TCRdb re-called the PCR reads with MiXCR, one entry per CDR3 protein. The sample lists roughly 340,000 distinct CDR3 sequences, roughly 15% occurring once. The material sequenced was PBMCs, mostly from graft donor cells, taken 360 days after TCRalphabeta/CD19-depleted stem cell transplant. The receptor source for this set is a male patient between 2 and 9 years old who had a stem cell transplant for acute lymphoblastic leukemia, so the T cells may come from the graft donor.

The gene calls are TRBV4-3 and TRBJ2-7, with D possibly being TRBD2 (6 bases). V lost 1 base, J lost 2 bases, and 15 bases lay in between. CDR3 size: 16 residues. In germline, CDR1 is LGHNA, CDR2 YSLEER. The CDR3 region has the DNA TGCGCCAGCAGCCAAGTCGGGGGTACCGCTACCTACGAGCAGTACTTC. The encoded protein is CASSQVGGTATYEQYF.

In its sample, this clonotype was seen many times. The chain is built from TRBV7-3 and TRBJ1-1; 7 nucleotides align to TRBD1. V dropped 1 base and J dropped 0; count of bases not matched to a gene: 11. There are 18 residues in the CDR3. Germline CDR1 reads SGHTA; CDR2 reads FQGTGA. CDR3 sequence (DNA): TGTGCCAGCAGCTTAAGGCGGGCGCGGGACAGACTGAACACTGAAGCTTTCTTT. This translates into CASSLRRARDRLNTEAFF.

The gene calls are TRBV14 and TRBJ2-7; D is uncertain. The CDR3 is 12 residues long. Trimming shortened V by 2 bases and J by 6 bases, and 8 bases separated the two germline ends. Germline CDR1 SGHDN, CDR2 FVKESK. The CDR3 loop is CASSQYLGEQYF. In nucleotides, the CDR3 is TGTGCCAGCAGCCAATACCTGGGCGAGCAGTACTTC.

This clonotype was seen a few times. The V and J genes are TRBV12-3 or TRBV12-4 and TRBJ2-2; D gene uncertain. Trimming pared 7 bases from V and 1 base from J, leaving 10 bases between. The CDR3 has 14 residues. This CDR3 reads CASTLTQNTGELFF. CDR3 DNA: TGTGCCAGCACCCTGACCCAGAACACCGGGGAGCTGTTTTTT.

This chain joins TRBV12-3 or TRBV12-4 and TRBJ2-2; weak D call: TRBD2 (6 bases). This CDR3 has 20 residues. Trimming took 4 bases from V and 1 from J, leaving 25 bases between them. The CDR3 region has the DNA TGTGCCAGCAGTTCCCACCGGGGACTCCGGGAGATGGGGAACACCGGGGAGCTGTTTTTT. It translates to CASSSHRGLREMGNTGELFF.

This clonotype was seen many times. The rearrangement joins TRBV10-3 to TRBJ2-7; TRBD1 aligns across 11 bases. Germline-derived CDR1 and CDR2 are ENHRY and SYGVKD. This CDR3 has 13 residues. J was trimmed by 4 bases and V by 6 bases; bases with no gene match: 2. Written as DNA, the CDR3 is TGTGCCATCAGGGGGACAGGGGGTTACGAGCAGTACTTC. Its protein is CAIRGTGGYEQYF.

This clonotype was detected a few times. The chain employs TRBV4-1 and TRBJ2-3; TRBD2 aligns across 10 bases. The CDR3 sequence is 14 residues long. Trimming removed 1 base from V and 6 bases from J; junction bases left unmatched: 1. The germline CDR1 and CDR2 sequences are MGHRA and YSYEKL. The chain's CDR3 is CASSQVGLADTQYF. CDR3 in DNA: TGCGCCAGCAGCCAAGTGGGACTAGCGGATACGCAGTATTTT.

The V call is TRBV5-1, the J call TRBJ2-1; 7 positions agree with TRBD2. Germline values: CDR1 SGHRS, CDR2 YFSETQ. With V trimmed by 6 bases and J by 3 bases, 18 bases remained unmatched. The CDR3 loop spans 18 amino acids. The CDR3 bases are TGCGCCAGCACCTACCTTGGGGGGGAGCTTTTGGGCTACAATGAGCAGTTCTTC. Translation: CASTYLGGELLGYNEQFF. Supplemented by reference TRBV5-1 and TRBJ2-1, the full variable domain reads KAGVTQTPRYLIKTRGQQVTLSCSPISGHRSVSWYQQTPGQGLQFLFEYFSETQRNKGNFPGRFSGRQFSNSRSEMNVSTLELGDSALYLCASTYLGGELLGYNEQFFGPGTRLTVL.

The V and J genes are TRBV12-3 or TRBV12-4 and TRBJ1-5, with a weak D call TRBD1 (5 bases). V was clipped by 6 bases and J by 6 bases, with 15 bases between them. The CDR3 consists of 14 residues. The CDR3: CASSVQVFGQPQHF. The CDR3 bases are TGTGCCAGCAGCGTACAGGTGTTCGGTCAGCCCCAGCATTTT.

The chain joins TRBV27 to TRBJ2-1; 11 bases agree with TRBD2. V was pared by 6 bases and J by 3 bases, with 10 bases of the junction left unmatched. CDR1 and CDR2 (germline): MNHEY, SMNVEV (reference sequence). The CDR3 is 17 amino acids. CDR3 protein: CASRNIGTSGDYNEQFF. The CDR3 DNA is TGTGCCAGCAGAAATATCGGGACTAGCGGAGACTACAATGAGCAGTTCTTC.

This clonotype was seen only a few times. The rearrangement joins TRBV5-5 to TRBJ1-4, with 8 bases lining up with TRBD1. Germline V gene sequence: CDR1 SGHKS, CDR2 YYEKEE (reference sequence). Trimming took 3 bases from V and 8 from J; bases not matched to a gene: 12. The CDR3 totals 16 residues. This CDR3 is CASSSLRTGSSEKLFF. As DNA, the CDR3 is TGTGCCAGCAGCTCGTTAAGGACAGGGAGCTCCGAAAAACTGTTTTTT.

J is TRBJ2-1 and V is TRBV7-8; D is uncertain. Trimming left V 1 base short and J 8 bases short, with 15 bases between. Germline V gives CDR1 SGHVS, CDR2 FQNEAQ. The CDR3 is 15 residues long. The CDR3 nucleotides read TGTGCCAGCAGCTTAGGAGGCACAGTTATCTATGAGCAGTTCTTC. This gives the protein CASSLGGTVIYEQFF.

J is TRBJ2-3 and V is TRBV7-9; D gene unclear. The CDR3 is 14 residues long. Germline values: CDR1 SEHNR, CDR2 FQNEAQ (reference sequence). Trimming removed 2 bases at V and 0 bases at J, with 6 bases between. For the CDR3, the DNA is TGTGCCAGCAGCTTATTCGACAGCACAGATACGCAGTATTTT. Its translation is CASSLFDSTDTQYF. The full variable domain, its missing parts supplied by reference TRBV7-9 and TRBJ2-3, is DTGVSQNPRHKITKRGQNVTFRCDPISEHNRLYWYRQTLGQGPEFLTYFQNEAQLEKSRLLSDRFSAERPKGSFSTLEIQRTEQGDSAMYLCASSLFDSTDTQYFGPGTRLTVL.

At least ten counts were recorded for this clonotype. V usage is TRBV15 and J usage is TRBJ2-1, with TRBD2 matching over 9 bases. Per germline, CDR1 LNHNV and CDR2 YYDKDF (reference sequence). The V gene end was trimmed by 6 bases and the J gene end by 4 bases; junction bases not matched to a gene: 4. This CDR3 is built from 14 residues. CDR3 in amino acids: CATRTSGPYNEQFF. CDR3 in DNA: TGTGCCACCAGGACTAGCGGCCCGTACAATGAGCAGTTCTTC.

This clonotype was seen many times. The chain has TRBV7-9 and TRBJ2-2, with D tentatively TRBD2 (5 bases). Germline CDR1 and CDR2: SEHNR and FQNEAQ (reference sequence). V was cut by 5 bases and J by 0 bases, with 13 bases left in between. CDR3 length equals 16 residues. The CDR3 spells CASSILGLPNTGELFF. For the CDR3, the DNA is TGTGCCAGCAGCATACTAGGACTGCCGAACACCGGGGAGCTGTTTTTT.

This chain connects TRBV6-1 to TRBJ2-3; 11 bases agree with TRBD1. Germline CDR1 MNHNS, CDR2 SASEGT. V trimming: 6 bases; J trimming: 2 bases; junction bases outside the gene matches: 4. The CDR3 totals 15 residues. CDR3 nucleotide sequence: TGTGCCAGCAGCCGGACAGGGGGCATCACAGATACGCAGTATTTT. Translation: CASSRTGGITDTQYF.

This clonotype was found many times. The CDR3 here is CASRSQGDTQYF. Here the CDR3 DNA reads TGTGCCAGCAGGTCGCAGGGAGATACGCAGTATTTT. The chain employs TRBV25-1 and TRBJ2-3; D perhaps matches TRBD1 (5 bases). V lost 6 bases to trimming and J lost 5 bases, with 9 bases between them. The CDR3 is 12 residues long. Germline V gene data show CDR1 as MGHDK and CDR2 as SYGVNS.

The rearrangement joins TRBV10-1 to TRBJ2-5; 12 bases agree with TRBD2. Germline loops: CDR1 WNHNN, CDR2 SYGVQD (reference sequence). The trim removed 4 bases at V and 4 bases at J, leaving 7 bases unmatched. This CDR3 contains 16 residues. The CDR3, as DNA: TGCGCCAGCAGTGTTGGGCTAGCGGGAGGGCGAGAGACCCAGTACTTC. It encodes CASSVGLAGGRETQYF.

This clonotype has a count of ten or more. This chain uses TRBV14 with TRBJ1-1; no reliable D call. V was cut by 4 bases and J by 5 bases, with 11 bases left in between. Germline V gives CDR1 SGHDN, CDR2 FVKESK. This CDR3 contains 13 residues. The CDR3 region is CASSPQVGTEAFF. The CDR3 DNA follows: TGTGCCAGCAGCCCTCAGGTGGGGACTGAAGCTTTCTTT.

The chain is built from TRBV20-1 and TRBJ2-1; 10 bases are a match to TRBD2. The germline gives CDR1 DFQATT, CDR2 SNEGSKA (reference sequence). V gave up 0 bases and J gave up 7 bases; unmatched junction bases: 15. This CDR3 is 18 amino acids long. The CDR3: CSARDRGLAGDRVNEQFF. CDR3 nucleotide sequence: TGCAGTGCTAGAGATCGAGGGCTAGCGGGAGATCGTGTGAATGAGCAGTTCTTC.

In its sample, this clonotype was seen many times. This chain connects TRBV28 to TRBJ2-2; 10 nucleotides match TRBD1. Germline assignment: CDR1 MDHEN and CDR2 SYDVKM. This CDR3 is built from 15 residues. The V gene end was trimmed by 6 bases and the J gene end by 5 bases; junction bases not matched to a gene: 6. The CDR3 here is CASRPPGQGTGELFF. The CDR3 nucleotides are TGTGCCAGCAGGCCTCCGGGACAGGGGACCGGGGAGCTGTTTTTT.